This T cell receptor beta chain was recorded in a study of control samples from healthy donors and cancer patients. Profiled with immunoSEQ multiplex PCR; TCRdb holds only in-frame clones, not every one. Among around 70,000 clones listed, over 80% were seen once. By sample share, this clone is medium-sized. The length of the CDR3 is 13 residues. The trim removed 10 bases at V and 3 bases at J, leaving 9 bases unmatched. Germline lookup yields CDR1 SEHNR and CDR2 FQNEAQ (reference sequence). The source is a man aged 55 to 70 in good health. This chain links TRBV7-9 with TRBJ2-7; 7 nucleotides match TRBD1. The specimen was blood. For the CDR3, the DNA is TGTGCCACCACAGGGGCTCTGCGCTACGAGCAGTACTTC. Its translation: CATTGALRYEQYF.